Described below is a single TCR beta chain sequence and its context. The antigen is not known. This entry comes from a study of PD-1 blockade in mismatch repair-deficient tumors. Study findings and constraints: Rapid post-treatment expansion, then contraction, generally preceding radiologic response, marked tumor-resident clones.

TCRs were sequenced from a few patients responding to pembrolizumab. Generated by immunoSEQ multiplex PCR, the TCRdb table keeps only in-frame clones and is missing some. The sample consists of 70,000 to 95,000 clones, 70% to 90% of them appearing once. The clonotype was recovered from an adult with mismatch repair-deficient cancer. This specimen was peripheral blood, taken 44 weeks after starting pembrolizumab.

The CDR3 nucleotides are TGTGCCAGCAGCTCCGAGAGCTCCTACAATGAGCAGTTCTTC. It translates to CASSSESSYNEQFF. This rearrangement joins TRBV7-9 to TRBJ2-1, with D hard to call. The CDR3 is 14 amino acids. The ends were cut back, 4 bases at V and 0 bases at J, with 7 bases in the middle. CDR1 SEHNR and CDR2 FQNEAQ come from the germline V gene (reference sequence).